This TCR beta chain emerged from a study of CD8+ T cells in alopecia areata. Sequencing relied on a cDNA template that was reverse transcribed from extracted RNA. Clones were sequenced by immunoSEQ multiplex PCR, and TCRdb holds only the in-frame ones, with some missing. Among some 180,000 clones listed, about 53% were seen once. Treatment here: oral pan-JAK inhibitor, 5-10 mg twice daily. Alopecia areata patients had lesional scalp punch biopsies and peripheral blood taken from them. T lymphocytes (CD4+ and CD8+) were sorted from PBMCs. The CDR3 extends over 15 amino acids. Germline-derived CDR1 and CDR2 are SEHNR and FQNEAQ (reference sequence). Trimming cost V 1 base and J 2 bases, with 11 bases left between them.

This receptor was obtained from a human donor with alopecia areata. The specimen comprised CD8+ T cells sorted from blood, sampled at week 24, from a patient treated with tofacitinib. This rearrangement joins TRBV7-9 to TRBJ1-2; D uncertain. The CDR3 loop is CASSLGRRVNYGYTF. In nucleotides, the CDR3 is TGTGCCAGCAGCTTAGGGCGCCGGGTCAACTATGGCTACACCTTC. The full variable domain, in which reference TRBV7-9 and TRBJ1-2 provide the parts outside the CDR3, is DTGVSQNPRHKITKRGQNVTFRCDPISEHNRLYWYRQTLGQGPEFLTYFQNEAQLEKSRLLSDRFSAERPKGSFSTLEIQRTEQGDSAMYLCASSLGRRVNYGYTFGSGTRLTVV.